The source of this TCR beta chain is a study of blood T cell repertoires in COVID-19. On the study more broadly: Samples came from the United States, Italy and Spain, spanning acute and convalescent COVID-19.

Measured with immunoSEQ multiplex PCR; TCRdb has only the in-frame clones, and not every one. The table has about 310,000 clones, around 89% seen once. The CDR3 has 14 residues. CDR1 SGHNT and CDR2 YENEEA come from the germline V gene. Trimming removed 1 base at V and 4 bases at J, with 7 bases between. This chain uses TRBV11-3 with TRBJ2-2; D ambiguous. The source is a woman aged 40 to 50 who had recovered from COVID-19. Sequencing was performed on PBMCs or T cells enriched from blood (not recorded which). CDR3 nucleotide sequence: TGTGCCAGCAGCTTAGTGGCCACCACCGGGGAGCTGTTTTTT. It yields the protein CASSLVATTGELFF.